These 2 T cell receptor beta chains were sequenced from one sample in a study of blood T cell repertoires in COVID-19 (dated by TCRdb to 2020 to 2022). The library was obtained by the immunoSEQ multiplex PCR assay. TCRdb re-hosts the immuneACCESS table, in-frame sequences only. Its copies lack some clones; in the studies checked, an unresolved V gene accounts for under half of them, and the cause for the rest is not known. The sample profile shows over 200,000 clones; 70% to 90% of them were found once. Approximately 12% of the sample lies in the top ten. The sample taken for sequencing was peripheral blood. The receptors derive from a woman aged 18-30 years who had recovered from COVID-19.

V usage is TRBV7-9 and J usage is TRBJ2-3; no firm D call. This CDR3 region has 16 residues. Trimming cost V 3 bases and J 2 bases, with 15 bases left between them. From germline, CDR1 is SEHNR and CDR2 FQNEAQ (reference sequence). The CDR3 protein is CASSFVVAEYTDTQYF. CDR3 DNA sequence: TGTGCCAGCAGCTTCGTGGTAGCCGAATACACAGATACGCAGTATTTT.

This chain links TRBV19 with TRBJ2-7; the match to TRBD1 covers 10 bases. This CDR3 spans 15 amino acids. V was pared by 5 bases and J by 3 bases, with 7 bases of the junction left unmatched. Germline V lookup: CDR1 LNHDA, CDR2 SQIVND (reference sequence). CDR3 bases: TGTGCCAGTAGTTATTGGACAGGGGGAAGCTACGAGCAGTACTTC. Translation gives CASSYWTGGSYEQYF. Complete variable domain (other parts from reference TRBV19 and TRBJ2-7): DGGITQSPKYLFRKEGQNVTLSCEQNLNHDAMYWYRQDPGQGLRLIYYSQIVNDFQKGDIAEGYSVSREKKESFPLTVTSAQKNPTAFYLCASSYWTGGSYEQYFGPGTRLTVT.